Included here is one T cell receptor beta chain sequence, with context. There are 17 residues in the CDR3. CDR1 and CDR2 from the germline V gene are LGHNA and YNFKEQ. V was pared by 4 bases and J by 3 bases, with 20 bases between. These data originate in a study of blood T cell repertoires in COVID-19. Using immunoSEQ multiplex PCR, the repertoire was profiled, and TCRdb retains in-frame clones only, with some absent. The profile covers some 260,000 clones, with about nine tenths appearing a single time and roughly 6% taken by the ten largest. The chain combines TRBV4-2 with TRBJ2-3; D is possibly TRBD2 (6 bases). This TCR derives from a woman aged 25 to 39 with acute COVID-19. Specimen: PBMCs or T cells enriched from blood (not recorded which). This CDR3 is CASSLTPLVAETDTQYF. Here the CDR3 DNA reads TGTGCCAGCAGCCTTACCCCGCTGGTAGCGGAAACAGATACGCAGTATTTT.